The 4 T cell receptor beta chains below come from one sample, sequenced in a study of shared clonotypes between healthy human individuals. Measured with immunoSEQ multiplex PCR; TCRdb has only the in-frame clones, and not every one. This table holds 950,000 to 1,100,000 clones, about 77% found once. The material sequenced was memory CD4+ T cells sorted from blood. Stated subset: CD45RA-negative fraction. The receptors were gathered from a man aged 18 to 29 in good health.

To note about this clone: The sample carries other DNA sequences with the same CDR3. The chain couples TRBV19 to TRBJ2-7; 8 bases are shared with TRBD1. CDR1 is LNHDA and CDR2 is SQIVND in the germline V gene (reference sequence). CDR3 length: 13 amino acids. V gave up 6 bases and J gave up 2 bases; unmatched junction bases: 3. The CDR3 nucleotides are TGTGCCAGTAGAGGACAGGGAGCCTACGAGCAGTACTTC. Translating it yields CASRGQGAYEQYF.

The chain uses TRBV7-2 and TRBJ1-2; D ambiguous. The CDR3 spans 13 residues. Germline V gene lookup returns CDR1 SGHTA and CDR2 FQGNSA. Trimming pared 5 bases from V and 6 bases from J, leaving 13 bases between. The CDR3 sequence is CASSGYKQNGYTF. The DNA of the CDR3 is TGTGCCAGCAGCGGATATAAGCAGAATGGCTACACCTTC.

The chain recombines TRBV5-1 with TRBJ2-7; no reliable D call. CDR3 length: 14 residues. Germline loops: CDR1 SGHRS, CDR2 YFSETQ. Trimming took off 0 bases at V and 2 bases at J, with 9 bases between the two ends. CDR3 bases: TGCGCCAGCAGCTTGGAGGCAGGAGCCTACGAGCAGTACTTC. Residues: CASSLEAGAYEQYF.

The genes are TRBV6-1 and TRBJ1-1, with no clear D. Germline-derived CDR1 and CDR2 are MNHNS and SASEGT. The CDR3 is 15 amino acids. Trimming pared 3 bases from V and 0 bases from J, leaving 11 bases between. The chain's CDR3 is CASSDPSFLNTEAFF. For the CDR3, the DNA is TGTGCCAGCAGTGACCCGTCGTTTTTGAACACTGAAGCTTTCTTT.